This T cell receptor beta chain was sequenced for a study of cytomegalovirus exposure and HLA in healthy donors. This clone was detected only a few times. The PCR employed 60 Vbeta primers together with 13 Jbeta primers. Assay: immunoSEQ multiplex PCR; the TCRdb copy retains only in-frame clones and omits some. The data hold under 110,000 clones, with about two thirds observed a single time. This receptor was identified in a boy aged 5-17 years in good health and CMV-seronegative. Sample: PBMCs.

Written as DNA, the CDR3 is TGTGCCAGCAGCAAAGGACAGGTTTCCTACGAGCAGTACTTC. This translates into CASSKGQVSYEQYF. The chain has TRBV7-8 and TRBJ2-7, with TRBD1 matching over 7 bases. CDR1 is SGHVS and CDR2 is FQNEAQ in the germline V gene. This CDR3 is 14 amino acids long. V shed 5 bases, J shed 1 base, and the junction held 5 bases outside the gene matches.